This T cell receptor beta chain was identified in a study of T cells after yellow fever vaccination. Study-level background: Preparing low-cell-number fractions relied on SMART-Seq v4 Ultra Low Input.

Germline assignment: CDR1 ENHRY and CDR2 SYGVKD. The V and J ends lost 6 bases and 5 bases respectively, with 13 bases between them. This CDR3 has 14 amino acids. TCRdb fed the 5' RACE reads into MiXCR, producing one record per CDR3 protein. The table shows some 600,000 distinct CDR3 sequences, with about a sixth occurring only once. Findings of the study overall: Primary-vaccination clones mostly resurfaced post-booster (about 95% CD4, approximately 87% CD8). From the bulk population, abundant clonotypes could contaminate and appear within FACS-sorted repertoires.

This clonotype occurred once. Antigen unknown. This specimen was PBMCs, taken 5 to 6 days after the first yellow fever vaccination. The sequence was collected from a man aged 18 to 29 who received the YFV17D yellow fever vaccine. V is TRBV10-3 and J is TRBJ2-2; D ambiguous. CDR3 in amino acids: CAISLLAETGELFF. The CDR3 DNA reads as TGTGCCATCAGCCTTTTGGCTGAGACCGGGGAGCTGTTTTTT.